This T cell receptor beta chain was obtained from a study of regulatory T cells in long-lasting Graves disease. Overall study findings and caveats: Public clonotype sharing was higher in persistent than newly diagnosed patients.

Noted time point: persistent/refractory GD, antithyroid drugs over 5 years with positive TRAb. RNA isolated from PBMCs was used to make the TCR library. The patients were enrolled through endocrinology in Xi'an, China. Combining iRepertoire HTBI primers with Arm-PCR of CDR3 regions, the authors built TCR beta libraries. TCRdb passed the multiplex PCR reads through MiXCR, listing each CDR3 protein once. The sample carries hundreds of thousands of distinct CDR3 sequences, around 20% recorded once. The length of the CDR3 is 15 residues. Trimming took 1 base from V and 2 from J, leaving 8 bases between them. Germline values: CDR1 MGHDK, CDR2 SYGVNS. In regard to this clonotype: Antigen: not known.

The sequence was obtained from a female donor with Graves disease. The specimen was peripheral blood mononuclear cells (PBMCs), collected when the disease was refractory, from a patient treated with antithyroid drugs. This chain uses TRBV25-1 with TRBJ2-2; D unclear. The CDR3 sequence is CASSESFLNTGELFF. The CDR3, as DNA: TGTGCCAGCAGTGAATCGTTTCTTAACACCGGGGAGCTGTTTTTT.